Presented here are 17 T cell receptor beta chains from one specimen sequenced in a study of T cells after posttransplantation cyclophosphamide. Sequenced by immunoSEQ multiplex PCR; TCRdb stores in-frame clones only, minus some. The sample was found to contain 20,000 to 30,000 clones, and every one recurs. Sequenced material: PBMCs. Every receptor here comes from a woman aged 45-65 years in good health, CMV-negative, and a related stem cell transplant donor.

The rearrangement links TRBV7-4 to TRBJ2-5, with D perhaps matching TRBD1 (5 bases). The J call may be incorrect, as the DNA end agrees better with TRBJ2-7. The CDR3 is 14 amino acids. Germline V CDR1 and CDR2: SGHVT, SQSDAQ. This chain's CDR3 is CASSLEVRAYEQYF. CDR3 DNA sequence: TGTGCCAGCAGCTTAGAGGTCAGGGCCTACGAGCAGTACTTC.

This clone came up many times. The genes are TRBV28 and TRBJ1-4; 9 bases map to TRBD1. Germline V gene data show CDR1 as MDHEN and CDR2 as SYDVKM. V was pared by 4 bases and J by 4 bases, with 7 bases of the junction left unmatched. The CDR3 length is 16 residues. The CDR3 coding sequence is TGTGCCAGCAGTTCACAGGGACAGGGCTTTAATGAAAAACTGTTTTTT. Protein product: CASSSQGQGFNEKLFF.

Ten or more counts support this clone. The junction does not match germline at one end; this may be a read error. The chain carries TRBV7-3 and TRBJ2-3, with 11 bases identical to TRBD2. The CDR3 length is 17 residues. Germline values: CDR1 SGHTA, CDR2 FQGTGA. The CDR3 bases are TGTGCCAGCAGCCTAACTAGCGGGGGCCGTCGCACAGATACGCAGTATTTT. It codes for CASSLTSGGRRTDTQYF.

This clone was found many times. The V call is TRBV7-3, the J call TRBJ2-2; 10 bases are shared with TRBD1. This CDR3 has 17 amino acids. Germline V gene lookup returns CDR1 SGHTA and CDR2 FQGTGA. J was trimmed by 3 bases and V by 5 bases; bases with no gene match: 9. CDR3 protein: CASSPPSGTGDTGELFF. In DNA, the CDR3 is TGTGCCAGCAGCCCCCCTTCCGGGACAGGGGACACCGGGGAGCTGTTTTTT.

This clone was found many times. The chain carries TRBV10-2 and TRBJ2-5; 14 bases agree with TRBD2. The better agreement between TRBJ2-7 and the DNA end casts doubt on the J call. The CDR3 sequence is 18 residues long. CDR1 is WSHSY and CDR2 is SAAADI in the germline V gene. CDR3 DNA: TGCGCCAGCAGTGAGTCAGGCCCGGGACTAGCGGGAGAGGTCGAGCAGTACTTC. Translated: CASSESGPGLAGEVEQYF.

This clone was detected ten times or more. The V call is TRBV5-4, the J call TRBJ1-4, with 8 positions matching TRBD1. The CDR3 has 14 amino acids. Per the germline V gene, CDR1 is SGHNT and CDR2 is YYREEE (reference sequence). Unmatched junction bases numbered 6, after V lost 3 bases and J lost 8 bases. The CDR3 loop reads CASSSDREEEKLFF. In DNA form, the CDR3 reads TGTGCCAGCAGCTCGGACAGGGAGGAAGAAAAACTGTTTTTT. Complete variable domain (other parts from reference TRBV5-4 and TRBJ1-4): ETGVTQSPTHLIKTRGQQVTLRCSSQSGHNTVSWYQQALGQGPQFIFQYYREEENGRGNFPPRFSGLQFPNYSSELNVNALELDDSALYLCASSSDREEEKLFFGSGTQLSVL.

Many counts were recorded for this clone. The rearrangement uses TRBV28 and TRBJ1-2; D gene unclear. The CDR3 is 13 amino acids. Trimming removed 6 bases at V and 2 bases at J, with 10 bases between. CDR1 is MDHEN and CDR2 is SYDVKM in the germline V gene. CDR3 protein: CASRFTLNYGYTF. In DNA form, the CDR3 reads TGTGCCAGCAGGTTTACTCTAAACTATGGCTACACCTTC.

Ten or more counts support this clone. V is TRBV2 and J is TRBJ1-4, with no clear D. Germline V CDR1 and CDR2: SNHLY, FYNNEI. V lost 4 bases and J 3 bases, leaving 15 bases between the germline ends. The CDR3 totals 16 residues. CDR3 in DNA: TGTGCCAGCAGTGCTCGTTCGGGGTCGGCTAATGAAAAACTGTTTTTT. Protein product: CASSARSGSANEKLFF.

The table lists this clone with many counts. V and J are TRBV11-3 and TRBJ2-5; TRBD1 agrees at 7 bases. Germline loops: CDR1 SGHNT, CDR2 YENEEA. V lost 1 base to trimming and J lost 2 bases; unmatched junction nucleotides: 10. The CDR3 loop spans 17 amino acids. CDR3 protein: CASSLGIVRTGQETQYF. DNA for the CDR3: TGTGCCAGCAGCTTAGGCATCGTTAGGACAGGACAAGAGACCCAGTACTTC.

This clone was detected many times. The sample has other DNA sequences that encode this CDR3 too. The chain combines TRBV18 with TRBJ2-5; D gene uncertain. The CDR3 loop spans 15 amino acids. V lost 3 bases and J lost 2, with 13 bases in between. Per germline, CDR1 KGHSH and CDR2 LQKENI. The CDR3 loop reads CASSPLGTEQETQYF. CDR3 bases: TGTGCCAGCTCACCGCTCGGAACAGAGCAAGAGACCCAGTACTTC.

This clone was observed many times. The rearrangement links TRBV7-2 to TRBJ2-2, with D maybe TRBD2 (7 bases). The CDR3 loop spans 16 amino acids. Germline V CDR1 and CDR2: SGHTA, FQGNSA. V lost 0 bases and J 6 bases, leaving 14 bases between the germline ends. CDR3 protein: CASSLARGGASGELFF. In nucleotides, the CDR3 is TGTGCCAGCAGCTTAGCTAGGGGGGGGGCTTCCGGGGAGCTGTTTTTT.

This clone has ten or more counts. The chain has TRBV5-1 and TRBJ1-2, with D perhaps matching TRBD1 (5 bases). Germline-derived CDR1 and CDR2 are SGHRS and YFSETQ. The germline V and J ends were trimmed by 4 bases and 5 bases, with 18 bases remaining between them. The CDR3 consists of 15 residues. CDR3 protein: CASSEGIGAKYGYTF. The DNA for the CDR3 is TGCGCCAGCAGCGAAGGGATAGGGGCCAAGTATGGCTACACCTTC.

This clone was seen many times. The chain links TRBV19 to TRBJ1-4; 9 bases map to TRBD1. The CDR3 spans 12 residues. The germline CDR1 and CDR2 sequences are LNHDA and SQIVND (reference sequence). The DNA for the CDR3 is TGTGCTTCCGGGACAGGGAATGAAAAACTGTTTTTT. Its translation is CASGTGNEKLFF.

Ten or more counts support this clone. Its ends do not fully match the called genes, so a read error is possible. The V and J genes are TRBV2 and TRBJ2-4; 8 nucleotides line up with TRBD1. CDR1 SNHLY and CDR2 FYNNEI come from the germline V gene. The CDR3 extends over 15 amino acids. The CDR3 here is CASTETGGGKNIQYF. The CDR3 DNA follows: TGTGCCAGCACTGAAACAGGGGGTGGCAAAAACATTCAGTACTTC.

This clone showed up many times. The gene calls are TRBV27 and TRBJ2-7; 7 bases are a match to TRBD2. This CDR3 has 15 residues. The ends lost 6 bases at V and 0 bases at J; junction bases unmatched: 8. Germline CDR1 reads MNHEY; CDR2 reads SMNVEV (reference sequence). The DNA for the CDR3 is TGTGCCAGCAGGACCCTAGCGGTTAGCTCCTACGAGCAGTACTTC. It codes for CASRTLAVSSYEQYF.

This chain joins TRBV29-1 and TRBJ2-3; the D gene is possibly TRBD2 (6 bases). The CDR3 loop spans 20 amino acids. Trimming took 2 bases from V and 3 from J, leaving 30 bases between them. The germline V gene encodes CDR1 SQVTM and CDR2 ANQGSEA. The CDR3 DNA sequence: TGCAGCGTTGAACTAAAGCGGCAGGGAGAAGGGAGGTCTAGGACAGATACGCAGTATTTT. Its translation: CSVELKRQGEGRSRTDTQYF.

This clone was observed many times. The V call is TRBV4-3, the J call TRBJ2-7, with TRBD1 matching over 10 bases. The trim removed 0 bases at V and 9 bases at J, leaving 11 bases unmatched. The CDR3 contains 16 residues. Germline CDR1 reads LGHNA; CDR2 reads YSLEER. The CDR3 loop reads CASSQDPGTGVLVQYF. The DNA of the CDR3 is TGCGCCAGCAGCCAAGACCCCGGGACAGGGGTCCTCGTGCAGTACTTC.